This paragraph covers one TCR beta chain sequence. Its target is unknown. V dropped 7 bases and J dropped 6; count of bases not matched to a gene: 10. This CDR3 comprises 14 residues. Germline V gene sequence: CDR1 SGHRS, CDR2 YFSETQ. These data come from a study of cytomegalovirus exposure and HLA in healthy donors. The PCR was carried out with 60 Vbeta primers and 13 Jbeta primers. Profiled with immunoSEQ multiplex PCR; TCRdb holds only in-frame clones, not every one. The sample has around 150,000 clones, about 76% seen once. Study-wide points: The authors reported that TCR beta sequences could predict HLA-A and HLA-B alleles. These predictions were accurate for most subjects in the first cohort. Across donors, sequencing depth was assumed by presence/absence analyses to be roughly uniform.

The genes are TRBV5-1 and TRBJ2-7; 10 bases are a match to TRBD1. Material: PBMCs. This TCR was sampled from a female donor in good health and CMV-seronegative. The CDR3 nucleotides are TGCGCCAGCTCCAAGGACAGGGGGAACCTCGAGCAGTACTTC. This gives the protein CASSKDRGNLEQYF.